This T cell receptor beta chain was retrieved from a study of OX40 agonist ivuxolimab in advanced cancers. This clone has more than one count but fewer than ten. Its antigen is still unknown. The junction departs from the called germline gene at one end, perhaps through a read error. Study-level findings and limits: At 0.1 to 3.0 mg/kg, clonal expansion of CD4+ and CD8+ blood T cells had occurred by week 6.

Autoimmune disease history or systemic immunosuppression led to patient exclusion. Samples of blood were obtained at baseline, on cycle 4 day 1, and on cycle 7 day 1. This CDR3 is built from 15 residues. The germline V gene has CDR1 SSHAT and CDR2 FNYEAQ (reference sequence). This table comes from immunoSEQ multiplex PCR, and its TCRdb copy is limited to in-frame clones, with some not included. The data hold tens of thousands of clones, with roughly 84% observed a single time. The rearrangement links TRBV7-7 to TRBJ2-7, with 7 bases fitting TRBD1. The sequence was obtained from an adult with an advanced solid tumor such as melanoma, head and neck, liver or kidney cancer. The sample consisted of CD4+ or CD8+ T cells sorted from blood, taken in a trial of the OX40 agonist ivuxolimab. The DNA for the CDR3 is TGTGCTAGCAGCATCGACCGGGACAGCTCCTACGAGCAGTACTTC. This encodes CASSIDRDSSYEQYF.